The 26 T cell receptor beta chains listed next were all sequenced from one sample in a study of blood T cell repertoires in COVID-19. Repertoires were generated with immunoSEQ multiplex PCR, while TCRdb's copy carries only in-frame clones and drops some. In the table there are 140,000 to 150,000 clones, roughly 86% of which are singletons. Material: peripheral blood. The receptors derive from a human donor in a cohort sampled during active COVID-19.

The chain links TRBV7-2 to TRBJ1-2, with 7 bases that match TRBD1. The CDR3 consists of 14 residues. V dropped 1 base and J dropped 4; count of bases not matched to a gene: 3. CDR1 SGHTA and CDR2 FQGNSA come from the germline V gene. In DNA form, the CDR3 reads TGTGCCAGCAGCTTAGGTCGACAGGGCTATGGCTACACCTTC. This sequence encodes CASSLGRQGYGYTF.

This chain joins TRBV3-1 (or the pseudogene TRBV3-2) and TRBJ1-2, with 10 nucleotides matching TRBD1. Germline trimming cut 1 base from V and 5 bases from J; bases unmatched to any gene: 1. Germline V gene data show CDR1 as LGHDT and CDR2 as YNNKEL (reference sequence). The CDR3 is 14 residues long. The DNA for the CDR3 is TGTGCCAGCAGCCAAGTGGGACAGGGGTATGGCTACACCTTC. This encodes CASSQVGQGYGYTF.

The chain employs TRBV6-6 and TRBJ1-6, with D possibly TRBD1 on 6 matching bases. The V and J ends lost 2 bases and 7 bases respectively, with 12 bases between them. This CDR3 has 15 amino acids. Germline values: CDR1 MNHNY, CDR2 SVGAGI (reference sequence). DNA for the CDR3: TGTGCCAGCAGTTACCTGCAGGGGACGAATTCACCCCTCCACTTT. It is translated as CASSYLQGTNSPLHF.

This clone has a handful of counts. This sequence joins TRBV7-9 and TRBJ2-5, with 9 bases lining up with TRBD2. Germline V gene data show CDR1 as SEHNR and CDR2 as FQNEAQ (reference sequence). This CDR3 has 16 amino acids. Germline trimming cut 5 bases from V and 1 base from J; bases unmatched to any gene: 8. CDR3 in DNA: TGTGCCAGCAGCCCACGGGTAGCGGGGGTCCAAGAGACCCAGTACTTC. Translated, it gives CASSPRVAGVQETQYF.

The chain is built from TRBV5-1 and TRBJ1-3; 9 bases agree with TRBD1. V lost 3 bases to trimming and J lost 9 bases; unmatched junction nucleotides: 7. Germline values: CDR1 SGHRS, CDR2 YFSETQ. This CDR3 has 14 residues. DNA of the CDR3: TGCGCCAGCAGCTCGGGACAGGGCCTCAGCACCATATATTTT. It codes for CASSSGQGLSTIYF.

This clone was seen just once. V is TRBV7-3 and J is TRBJ2-3; 12 bases line up with TRBD2. Germline trimming cut 1 base from V and 5 bases from J; bases unmatched to any gene: 7. CDR3 length: 17 amino acids. Germline loops: CDR1 SGHTA, CDR2 FQGTGA. The CDR3 sequence: CASSLSSSGGVLDTQYF. The CDR3 DNA is TGTGCCAGCAGCTTAAGTTCTAGCGGGGGGGTATTAGATACGCAGTATTTT.

V and J are TRBV11-3 and TRBJ2-5, with D maybe TRBD2 (6 bases). The CDR3 totals 16 residues. The germline V gene encodes CDR1 SGHNT and CDR2 YENEEA. V was trimmed by 5 bases and J by 3 bases, leaving 19 bases between them. The CDR3 region is CASSPGGVQGKETQYF. The CDR3 DNA reads as TGTGCCAGCAGCCCAGGAGGGGTCCAGGGCAAAGAGACCCAGTACTTC.

The chain employs TRBV5-1 and TRBJ1-2; possibly TRBD1 for D (6 bases). Germline-derived CDR1 and CDR2 are SGHRS and YFSETQ. The CDR3 contains 13 residues. Trimming stripped 3 bases from V and 8 bases from J, with 14 bases between. CDR3 amino acids: CASSSPGVGGYTF. The CDR3 coding sequence is TGCGCCAGCAGCTCGCCAGGGGTGGGCGGCTACACCTTC.

The gene calls are TRBV7-9 and TRBJ2-1, with a tentative D call TRBD1 (6 bases). CDR3 length: 15 residues. The V end was cut by 1 base, the J end by 10 bases, with 17 bases between. Per the germline V gene, CDR1 is SEHNR and CDR2 is FQNEAQ (reference sequence). The DNA for the CDR3 is TGTGCCAGCAGCTTAGGGGACCCCCAAACAGGGGAGCAGTTCTTC. This sequence encodes CASSLGDPQTGEQFF.

This clone appeared a few times. The rearrangement joins TRBV11-2 to TRBJ2-5; D gene uncertain. The germline CDR1 and CDR2 sequences are SGHAT and FQNNGV. This CDR3 contains 14 residues. V lost 5 bases to trimming and J lost 4 bases, with 14 bases between them. CDR3 region: CASSPVVTGETQYF. The CDR3 coding sequence is TGTGCCAGCAGCCCCGTGGTCACGGGAGAGACCCAGTACTTC.

V is TRBV28 and J is TRBJ2-7; a weak D match, TRBD1 (6 bases). V gave up 4 bases and J gave up 12 bases, with 13 bases separating them. This CDR3 contains 11 residues. Germline V CDR1 and CDR2: MDHEN, SYDVKM. As DNA, the CDR3 is TGTGCCAGCAGTTCCAACAGGGCGCCGTACTTC. Its protein product is CASSSNRAPYF.

This clone was counted once. This chain connects TRBV5-1 to TRBJ1-1, with D maybe TRBD1 (6 bases). The ends were cut back, 7 bases at V and 1 base at J, with 14 bases in the middle. The CDR3 has 14 residues. Germline CDR1 and CDR2: SGHRS and YFSETQ. The CDR3 DNA sequence: TGCGCCAGCGGCCGGACAGCACCGAACACTGAAGCTTTCTTT. Its translation: CASGRTAPNTEAFF. The complete variable domain, with remaining parts taken from reference TRBV5-1 and TRBJ1-1, reads KAGVTQTPRYLIKTRGQQVTLSCSPISGHRSVSWYQQTPGQGLQFLFEYFSETQRNKGNFPGRFSGRQFSNSRSEMNVSTLELGDSALYLCASGRTAPNTEAFFGQGTRLTVV.

The rearrangement links TRBV7-8 to TRBJ1-1; perhaps TRBD1 as D (6 bases). Germline CDR1 is SGHVS and CDR2 is FQNEAQ. CDR3 length equals 12 residues. Trimming took off 7 bases at V and 7 bases at J, with 13 bases between the two ends. CDR3 sequence: CASTQGQGEAFF. The DNA of the CDR3 is TGTGCCAGCACCCAGGGGCAGGGTGAAGCTTTCTTT.

This clone appeared a few times. J is TRBJ1-5 and V is TRBV4-1, with 9 bases aligning to TRBD1. This CDR3 is built from 13 residues. V gave up 5 bases and J gave up 6 bases; unmatched junction bases: 2. Germline V gives CDR1 MGHRA, CDR2 YSYEKL. The CDR3 DNA is TGCGCCAGCAGCGTACAGGGGGCTCAGCCCCAGCATTTT. The encoded protein is CASSVQGAQPQHF.

V gene TRBV30 combines with J gene TRBJ1-6; 7 nucleotides match TRBD1. Trimming at V came to 5 bases and at J to 10 bases, leaving 11 bases not matched to a gene. Looked up from germline, CDR1 is GTSNPN and CDR2 is SVGIG (reference sequence). This CDR3 is built from 14 residues. The CDR3 here is CAWGLTGVGSPLHF. In nucleotides, the CDR3 is TGTGCCTGGGGACTTACAGGGGTCGGGTCACCCCTCCACTTT.

The CDR3 loop is CASSRSRTGGRLAGGPEQFF. The CDR3, as DNA: TGTGCCAGCAGTCGGAGTCGGACAGGGGGCCGTCTAGCGGGGGGCCCCGAGCAGTTCTTC. The chain uses TRBV6-6 and TRBJ2-1; D might be TRBD1 or TRBD2, each matching 11 bases. Germline V lookup: CDR1 MNHNY, CDR2 SVGAGI (reference sequence). The CDR3 runs 20 residues. V was trimmed by 5 bases and J by 10 bases, leaving 36 bases between them.

CDR3: CASSLRREDTGELFF. CDR3 nucleotide sequence: TGCGCCAGCAGCTTGCGGAGGGAAGACACCGGGGAGCTGTTTTTT. The chain couples TRBV5-1 to TRBJ2-2, with D tentatively TRBD2 (6 bases). The CDR3 is made up of 15 amino acids. CDR1 is SGHRS and CDR2 is YFSETQ in the germline V gene. Trimming removed 1 base at V and 3 bases at J, with 10 bases between. Full variable domain (remainder filled in from reference TRBV5-1 and TRBJ2-2): KAGVTQTPRYLIKTRGQQVTLSCSPISGHRSVSWYQQTPGQGLQFLFEYFSETQRNKGNFPGRFSGRQFSNSRSEMNVSTLELGDSALYLCASSLRREDTGELFFGEGSRLTVL.

In regard to this clone: At one end, the junction sequence differs from germline, possibly due to a read error. This chain joins TRBV7-7 and TRBJ2-5; 10 nucleotides agree with TRBD2. The V gene's germline CDR1 is SSHAT and CDR2 FNYEAQ (reference sequence). This CDR3 comprises 14 residues. CDR3 nucleotides: TGTGCTAGCAGTTATGGGACTAGCGCAGAGACCCAGTACTTC. As protein: CASSYGTSAETQYF.

The genes are TRBV6-1 and TRBJ2-7; possibly TRBD2 for D (5 bases). The CDR3 sequence is 15 residues long. Looked up from germline, CDR1 is MNHNS and CDR2 is SASEGT. Trimming stripped 1 base from V and 0 bases from J, with 10 bases between. The CDR3 loop reads CASSEVTGVSYEQYF. CDR3 DNA sequence: TGTGCCAGCAGTGAAGTGACCGGGGTCTCCTACGAGCAGTACTTC.

The rearrangement uses TRBV11-2 and TRBJ2-2; tentative D call: TRBD2 (5 bases). Trimming took 3 bases from V and 0 from J, leaving 20 bases between them. Germline V gene sequence: CDR1 SGHAT, CDR2 FQNNGV. There are 19 residues in the CDR3. In DNA form, the CDR3 reads TGTGCCAGCAGCTTTGCCGGGGTAGGCGAATACACGAACACCGGGGAGCTGTTTTTT. This encodes CASSFAGVGEYTNTGELFF. The full variable domain, in which reference TRBV11-2 and TRBJ2-2 provide the parts outside the CDR3, is EAGVAQSPRYKIIEKRQSVAFWCNPISGHATLYWYQQILGQGPKLLIQFQNNGVVDDSQLPKDRFSAERLKGVDSTLKIQPAKLEDSAVYLCASSFAGVGEYTNTGELFFGEGSRLTVL.

The gene calls are TRBV7-2 and TRBJ2-3; 8 nucleotides agree with TRBD2. After removal of 5 bases from V and 3 bases from J, the junction contained 10 bases not matched to a gene. This CDR3 comprises 16 residues. Germline V CDR1 and CDR2: SGHTA, FQGNSA. Written as DNA, the CDR3 is TGTGCCAGCAGCCCTTCGGGGGGGGGAGCAACAGATACGCAGTATTTT. Protein product: CASSPSGGGATDTQYF.

The chain uses TRBV11-2 and TRBJ2-5; 7 nucleotides match TRBD2. Germline CDR1 reads SGHAT; CDR2 reads FQNNGV. The ends lost 1 base at V and 2 bases at J; junction bases unmatched: 1. This CDR3 contains 14 residues. The CDR3 DNA reads TGTGCCAGCAGCTTAGGGGGAGGGCAAGAGACCCAGTACTTC. Protein sequence: CASSLGGGQETQYF.

This chain connects TRBV18 to TRBJ1-2; TRBD1 is a possible D gene (6 bases). The CDR3 contains 18 residues. The V and J ends lost 3 bases and 6 bases respectively, with 26 bases between them. The V gene's germline CDR1 is KGHSH and CDR2 LQKENI. The CDR3 bases are TGTGCCAGCTCACCCTTACCGACAGGAGCATCACTGACAGATGGCTACACCTTC. This sequence encodes CASSPLPTGASLTDGYTF.

The V call is TRBV7-2, the J call TRBJ2-7; 11 bases line up with TRBD1. The germline CDR1 and CDR2 sequences are SGHTA and FQGNSA. This CDR3 comprises 16 residues. Losses at the gene ends were 0 bases for V and 1 base for J; bases not matched to a gene: 2. CDR3 residues: CASSLAGQGASYEQYF. The CDR3 DNA reads TGTGCCAGCAGCTTAGCCGGACAGGGGGCTTCCTACGAGCAGTACTTC.

The chain couples TRBV28 to TRBJ2-1; a possible D gene is TRBD2 (7 bases). Germline V gives CDR1 MDHEN, CDR2 SYDVKM. With 7 bases removed from V and 7 bases from J, the gap between germline ends came to 17 bases. The CDR3 is made up of 14 amino acids. CDR3 amino acids: CASTLQGRANEQFF. CDR3 coding DNA: TGTGCCAGCACACTCCAGGGGAGGGCTAATGAGCAGTTCTTC.

The chain recombines TRBV4-2 with TRBJ2-7, with 10 bases matching TRBD2. CDR3 length: 16 residues. The J segment lost 4 bases and the V segment lost 4 bases, leaving 10 bases of the junction unmatched. Germline-derived CDR1 and CDR2 are LGHNA and YNFKEQ. The CDR3 sequence is CASSLVGLAGDYEQYF. DNA of the CDR3: TGTGCCAGCAGCCTCGTGGGGCTAGCGGGGGATTACGAGCAGTACTTC.